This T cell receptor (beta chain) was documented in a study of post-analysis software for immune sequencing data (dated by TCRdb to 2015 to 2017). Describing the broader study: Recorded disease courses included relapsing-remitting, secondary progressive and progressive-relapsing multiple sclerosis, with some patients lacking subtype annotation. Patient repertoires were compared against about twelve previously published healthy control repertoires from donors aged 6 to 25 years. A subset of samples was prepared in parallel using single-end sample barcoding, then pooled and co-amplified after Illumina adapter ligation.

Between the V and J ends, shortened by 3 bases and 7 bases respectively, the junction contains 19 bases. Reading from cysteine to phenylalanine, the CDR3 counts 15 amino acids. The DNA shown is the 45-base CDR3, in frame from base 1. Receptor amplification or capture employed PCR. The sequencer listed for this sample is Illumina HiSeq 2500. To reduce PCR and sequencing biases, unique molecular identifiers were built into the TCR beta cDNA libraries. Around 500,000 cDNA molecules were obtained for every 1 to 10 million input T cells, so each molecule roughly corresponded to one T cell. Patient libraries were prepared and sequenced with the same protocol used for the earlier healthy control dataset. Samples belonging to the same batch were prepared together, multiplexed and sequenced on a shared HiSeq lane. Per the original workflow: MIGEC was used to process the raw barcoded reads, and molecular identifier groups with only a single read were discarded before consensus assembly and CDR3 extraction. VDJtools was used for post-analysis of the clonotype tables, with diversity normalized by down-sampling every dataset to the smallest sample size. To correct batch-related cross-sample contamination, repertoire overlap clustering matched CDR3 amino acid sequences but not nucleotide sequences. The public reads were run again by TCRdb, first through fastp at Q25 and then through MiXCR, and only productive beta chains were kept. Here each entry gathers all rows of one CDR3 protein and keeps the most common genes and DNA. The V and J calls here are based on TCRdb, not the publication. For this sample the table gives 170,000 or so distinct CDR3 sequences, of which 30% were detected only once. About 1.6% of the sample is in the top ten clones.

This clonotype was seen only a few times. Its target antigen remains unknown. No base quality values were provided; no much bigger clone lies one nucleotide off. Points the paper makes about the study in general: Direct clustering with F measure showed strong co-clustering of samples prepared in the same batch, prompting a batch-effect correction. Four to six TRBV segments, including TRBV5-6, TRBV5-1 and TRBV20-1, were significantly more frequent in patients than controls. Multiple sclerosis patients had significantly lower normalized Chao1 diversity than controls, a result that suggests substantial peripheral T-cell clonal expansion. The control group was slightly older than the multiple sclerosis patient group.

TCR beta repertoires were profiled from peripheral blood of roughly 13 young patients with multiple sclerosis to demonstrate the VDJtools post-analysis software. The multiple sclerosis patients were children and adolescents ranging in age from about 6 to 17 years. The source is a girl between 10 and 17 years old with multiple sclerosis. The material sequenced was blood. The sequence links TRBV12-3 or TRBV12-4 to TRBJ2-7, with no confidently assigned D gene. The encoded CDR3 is CASSLLPVGYNEQYF. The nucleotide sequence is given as TGTGCCAGCAGTTTGCTGCCGGTGGGTTACAATGAGCAGTACTTC.